These T cell receptor beta chains were read from a single sample in a study of cytomegalovirus exposure and HLA in healthy donors. Sequenced by immunoSEQ multiplex PCR; TCRdb stores in-frame clones only, minus some. The table has roughly 120,000 clones, 80% seen once. The specimen sequenced was PBMCs. The receptors were sampled from a male donor in good health and CMV-seronegative. Each CDR3 is given with its conserved first and last residue. The order of the fields is clone size, J gene, D gene, V gene, CDR3 protein, CDR3 DNA. The D gene is left open where the match is weak. Part of the rows lack a size; the others show once, few, many or a class for expanded clones.

>-|TRBJ1-2|-|TRBV20-1
CRGGDYGYTF
TGCAGGGGGGGGGACTATGGCTACACCTTC
>-|TRBJ2-1|TRBD2|TRBV7-9
CASSSRREGSPGDEQFF
TGTGCCAGCAGCTCACGACGGGAGGGGTCCCCGGGGGATGAGCAGTTCTTC
>-|TRBJ1-4|-|TRBV11-2
CASSLVPGLNEKLFF
TGTGCCAGCAGCTTAGTCCCAGGTTTAAATGAAAAACTGTTTTTT
>-|TRBJ1-5|TRBD1|TRBV5-8
CASIRQGNQPQHF
TGTGCCAGCATACGACAGGGTAATCAGCCCCAGCATTTT
>-|TRBJ2-7|TRBD2|TRBV19
CASSGLAGAYEQYF
TGTGCCAGTAGTGGGTTAGCGGGAGCCTACGAGCAGTACTTC
>-|TRBJ2-5|-|TRBV2
CASRRGLETQYF
TGTGCCAGCAGAAGGGGGTTGGAGACCCAGTACTTC
>-|TRBJ2-7|TRBD2|TRBV4-3
CASSPTLGSGSLSSYEQYF
TGCGCCAGCAGCCCTACGCTGGGTAGCGGGTCCTTAAGCTCCTACGAGCAGTACTTC
>-|TRBJ2-1|TRBD1|TRBV19
CASSITGDVYNEQFF
TGTGCCAGTAGTATTACAGGGGATGTCTACAATGAGCAGTTCTTC
>-|TRBJ1-3|-|TRBV28
CASSGGHLNTIYF
TGTGCCAGCAGCGGCGGACACCTAAACACCATATATTTT
>-|TRBJ1-2|TRBD1|TRBV29-1
CSAGTDYGYTF
TGCAGCGCCGGGACAGACTATGGCTACACCTTC
>-|TRBJ1-1|-|TRBV10-1
CASREPGTSDTEAFF
TGCGCCAGCAGAGAGCCCGGGACATCCGACACTGAAGCTTTCTTT
>-|TRBJ1-5|TRBD1|TRBV6-6
CASSHRGGTSNQPQHF
TGTGCCAGCAGTCACAGGGGGGGGACTAGCAATCAGCCCCAGCATTTT
>-|TRBJ1-1|TRBD1|TRBV6-6
CASSYGQVADYTEAFF
TGTGCCAGCAGCTACGGACAGGTAGCCGACTACACTGAAGCTTTCTTT
>-|TRBJ2-7|TRBD1|TRBV5-1
CASRGTGNEQYF
TGCGCCAGCAGGGGGACAGGGAACGAGCAGTACTTC
>-|TRBJ2-1|TRBD2|TRBV10-3
CAISDYSGIGYNEQFF
TGTGCCATCAGTGATTATAGCGGGATCGGGTACAATGAGCAGTTCTTC
>-|TRBJ2-7|-|TRBV11-1
CASSLVLALLHEQYF
TGTGCCAGCAGCTTAGTATTGGCCCTCCTCCACGAGCAGTACTTC
>-|TRBJ1-2|-|TRBV7-9
CASSLAGRNYGYTF
TGTGCCAGCAGCTTAGCAGGGAGGAACTATGGCTACACCTTC
>-|TRBJ2-7|TRBD1|TRBV28
CASSPGTGPEQYF
TGTGCCAGCAGTCCCGGGACAGGGCCCGAGCAGTACTTC
>-|TRBJ1-4|TRBD1|TRBV19
CASNKGQGAPNEKLFF
TGTGCCAGTAACAAAGGTCAGGGGGCGCCTAATGAAAAACTGTTTTTT
>-|TRBJ1-2|-|TRBV9
CASSEAEQGTDYTF
TGTGCCAGCAGCGAGGCCGAACAGGGTACGGACTACACCTTC
>-|TRBJ2-7|TRBD2|TRBV18
CASSQGLVGQEQYF
TGTGCCAGCTCACAGGGACTAGTGGGCCAGGAGCAGTACTTC
>-|TRBJ1-1|-|TRBV6-4
CASRREGVNTEAFF
TGTGCCAGCAGGAGAGAAGGGGTGAACACTGAAGCTTTCTTT
>-|TRBJ2-7|-|TRBV9
CASSGGDADSYEQYF
TGTGCCAGCAGCGGGGGGGATGCGGACTCCTACGAGCAGTACTTC
>-|TRBJ1-5|-|TRBV30
CAWRTTGPNQPQHF
TGTGCCTGGAGAACGACAGGACCGAATCAGCCCCAGCATTTT
>-|TRBJ1-5|TRBD1|TRBV5-5
CASSGTGANQPQHF
TGTGCCAGCAGCGGGACAGGTGCTAATCAGCCCCAGCATTTT
>-|TRBJ2-7|-|TRBV4-1
CASSQGQRSYEQHF
TGCGCCAGCAGCCAAGGACAGCGCTCCTACGAGCAGCACTTC
>-|TRBJ2-5|-|TRBV5-4
CASSPPGTLQETQYF
TGTGCCAGCAGCCCCCCCGGGACTCTCCAAGAGACCCAGTACTTC
>-|TRBJ2-7|-|TRBV19
CATGGASYEQYF
TGTGCCACAGGTGGGGCCTCCTACGAGCAGTACTTC
>-|TRBJ1-5|-|TRBV7-2
CASSASGNQPQHF
TGTGCCAGCAGCGCCAGCGGCAATCAGCCCCAGCATTTT
>-|TRBJ2-6|-|TRBV30
CAWSQDSGANVLTF
TGTGCCTGGAGTCAGGACTCTGGGGCCAACGTCCTGACTTTC
>-|TRBJ1-2|TRBD1|TRBV5-4
CASSLQDRVNYGYTF
TGTGCCAGCAGCCTTCAGGACAGGGTTAACTATGGCTACACCTTC
>few|TRBJ1-1|-|TRBV5-1
CASSLVGGAGTEAFF
TGCGCCAGCAGCTTGGTAGGGGGGGCGGGAACTGAAGCTTTCTTT
>-|TRBJ1-2|-|TRBV7-2
CASSSGANYGYTF
TGTGCCAGCAGCTCGGGGGCTAACTATGGCTACACCTTC
>-|TRBJ2-7|TRBD2|TRBV27
CASRVLAGVSYEQYF
TGTGCCAGCAGGGTACTAGCGGGAGTATCCTACGAGCAGTACTTC
>-|TRBJ1-2|-|TRBV6-1
CASSTGYGYTF
TGTGCCAGCAGTACAGGGTATGGCTACACCTTC
>-|TRBJ2-7|TRBD2|TRBV14
CASSREVKLTSGRAKPYEQYF
TGTGCCAGCAGCCGAGAGGTTAAGCTAACTAGCGGGAGGGCCAAGCCTTACGAGCAGTACTTC
>-|TRBJ2-1|-|TRBV14
CASSHLRQGNNEQFF
TGTGCCAGCAGCCATCTCCGTCAGGGGAACAATGAGCAGTTCTTC
>few|TRBJ2-1|-|TRBV5-1
CASRKNRETYNEQFF
TGCGCCAGCAGAAAAAACAGGGAGACTTACAATGAGCAGTTCTTC
>-|TRBJ2-7|TRBD2|TRBV9
CASSVISGYEQYF
TGTGCCAGCAGCGTAATTAGCGGGTACGAGCAGTACTTC
>-|TRBJ2-7|TRBD1|TRBV5-6
CASSTRTGGSYEQYF
TGTGCCAGCAGCACCCGGACAGGGGGCTCCTACGAGCAGTACTTC
>-|TRBJ2-5|TRBD1|TRBV2
CASTPGQGRETQYF
TGTGCCAGCACCCCGGGACAGGGTAGAGAGACCCAGTACTTC
>few|TRBJ1-6|-|TRBV9
CASSVGRQNRTPLHF
TGTGCCAGCAGCGTAGGGCGGCAGAACCGAACACCCCTCCACTTT
>-|TRBJ2-7|TRBD2|TRBV28
CASSQTSGSYYEQYF
TGTGCCAGCAGCCAAACTAGCGGCTCCTATTACGAGCAGTACTTC
>-|TRBJ1-2|-|TRBV7-2
CASSPTPGGLSF
TGTGCCAGCAGCCCCACACCGGGGGGACTGAGCTTC
>-|TRBJ1-5|-|TRBV5-1
CASSPGWGDQPQHF
TGCGCCAGCAGCCCCGGCTGGGGGGATCAGCCCCAGCATTTT
>-|TRBJ1-4|-|TRBV30
CAWAQGNEKLFF
TGTGCCTGGGCCCAGGGGAATGAAAAACTGTTTTTT
>-|TRBJ1-5|-|TRBV4-1
CASSQGPLARDQPQHF
TGCGCCAGCAGCCAAGGCCCCCTGGCCAGGGATCAGCCCCAGCATTTT
>-|TRBJ2-1|TRBD1|TRBV5-1
CASSKGDRAYNEQFF
TGCGCCAGCAGCAAAGGGGACAGAGCTTACAATGAGCAGTTCTTC
>-|TRBJ2-5|TRBD2|TRBV6-4
CASSDSTSGQETQYF
TGTGCCAGCAGTGACTCAACTAGCGGACAAGAGACCCAGTACTTC
>-|TRBJ2-1|TRBD2|TRBV7-9
CSSSLAGEFYNEQFF
TGTTCCAGCAGCTTAGCGGGAGAGTTCTACAATGAGCAGTTCTTC
>-|TRBJ2-1|TRBD2|TRBV4-2
CASSPTTSGDLNEQFF
TGTGCCAGCAGCCCAACGACTAGCGGGGACCTCAATGAGCAGTTCTTC
>-|TRBJ2-7|TRBD2|TRBV11-2
CASSLAGLAGGVTYEQYF
TGTGCCAGCAGCTTAGCCGGACTCGCGGGAGGAGTCACCTACGAGCAGTACTTC
>-|TRBJ2-7|-|TRBV10-3
CAISEGGTVASYEQYF
TGTGCCATCAGTGAGGGAGGGACGGTCGCCTCCTACGAGCAGTACTTC
>-|TRBJ2-7|-|TRBV6-5
CASRMTTEQYF
TGTGCCAGCAGGATGACAACCGAGCAGTACTTC
>few|TRBJ1-3|TRBD1|TRBV4-3
CASSQDFGTGGNTIYF
TGCGCCAGCAGCCAAGATTTCGGGACAGGTGGAAACACCATATATTTT
>-|TRBJ1-3|-|TRBV15
CATSRGTATGNTIYF
TGTGCCACCAGCAGAGGGACAGCCACTGGAAACACCATATATTTT
>-|TRBJ2-3|-|TRBV5-1
CASSLGHPTDTQYF
TGCGCCAGCAGCTTGGGGCACCCCACAGATACGCAGTATTTT
>-|TRBJ1-1|TRBD1|TRBV9
CASSDRGTTEAFF
TGTGCCAGCAGCGACAGGGGTACGACTGAAGCTTTCTTT